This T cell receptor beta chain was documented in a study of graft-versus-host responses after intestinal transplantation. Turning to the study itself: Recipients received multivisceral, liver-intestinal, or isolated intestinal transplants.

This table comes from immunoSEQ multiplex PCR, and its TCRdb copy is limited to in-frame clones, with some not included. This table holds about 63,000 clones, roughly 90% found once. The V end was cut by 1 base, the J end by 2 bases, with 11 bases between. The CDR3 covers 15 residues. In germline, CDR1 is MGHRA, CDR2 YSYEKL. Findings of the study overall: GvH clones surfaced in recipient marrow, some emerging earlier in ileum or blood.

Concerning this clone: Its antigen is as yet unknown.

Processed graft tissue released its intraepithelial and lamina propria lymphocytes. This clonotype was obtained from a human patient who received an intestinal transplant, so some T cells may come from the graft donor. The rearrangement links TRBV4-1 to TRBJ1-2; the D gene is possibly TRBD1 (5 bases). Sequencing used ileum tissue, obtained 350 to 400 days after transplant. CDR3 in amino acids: CASSQVAGPNYGYTF. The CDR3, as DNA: TGCGCCAGCAGCCAAGTAGCAGGGCCGAACTATGGCTACACCTTC.